This T cell receptor beta chain was identified in a study of T-cell reconstitution after alpha-beta-depleted transplantation in children. Construction of the TCRbeta library involved unique molecular identifiers. One entry per CDR3 protein results from TCRdb running MiXCR on the PCR reads. The table includes some 490,000 distinct CDR3 sequences, approximately 12% detected once. J was trimmed by 5 bases and V by 5 bases; bases with no gene match: 11. Germline V gene sequence: CDR1 SGHTA, CDR2 FQGTGA. The CDR3 runs 15 residues. This sequence was found in a human donor who donated a stem cell graft to a child with combined immunodeficiency. The J gene is TRBJ1-1, the V gene TRBV7-3; TRBD1 agrees at 7 bases. This material consisted of PBMCs from the stem cell graft donor, taken from the stem cell graft. CDR3 amino acids: CASSPSQGSATEAFF. In DNA form, the CDR3 reads TGTGCCAGCAGCCCCTCACAGGGGTCGGCGACTGAAGCTTTCTTT.